This T cell receptor beta chain was recorded in a study of CD8+CD57+ T cells in acquired aplastic anemia. This CDR3 region has 19 residues. Trimming took off 2 bases at V and 4 bases at J, with 26 bases between the two ends. Germline loops: CDR1 SGHTA, CDR2 FQGNSA. The template used for profiling TCR beta VDJ and CDR3 was genomic DNA. TCRdb recomputed calls from the reads with MiXCR, one row per CDR3 protein. The sample lists roughly 200,000 distinct CDR3 sequences, 55% to 65% occurring once. Sequencing was done on patients that had shown CD8+CD57+ cell expansion by flow cytometry. All participating patients were living with severe acquired aplastic anemia.

The chain has TRBV7-2 and TRBJ1-1; tentative D call: TRBD1 (5 bases). The receptor comes from a human donor with aplastic anemia. Material: sorted CD4+, CD8+, or CD8+CD57+ T cells (not recorded which) from PBMCs. CDR3 residues: CASSLNLHGARSWRTEAFF. CDR3 coding DNA: TGTGCCAGCAGCTTAAATTTACACGGGGCGAGAAGTTGGCGCACTGAAGCTTTCTTT.